Listed below are T cell receptor beta chains from one sample, sequenced in a study of T cell repertoires in cytomegalovirus infection. Antigens for these TCRs are unknown. TCRdb processed the reads anew with MiXCR; each CDR3 protein has one entry. The sample lists some 800,000 distinct CDR3 sequences; 30% to 35% were seen once. Material: cultured CD8+ T cells from PBMCs, obtained from culture after CMV antigen stimulation. The receptor source for this set is a human donor in good health (CMV status not recorded). Some clones in this sample may be carry-over from other donors' samples. Both conserved end residues are part of each CDR3. Each record gives: clone size, D gene, J gene, V gene, CDR3 protein, CDR3 DNA. D genes are given only for firm matches. Where a row states a size, it is once, few, many or the class of an expanded clone; other rows omit it.

. | . | TRBJ1-2 | TRBV6-8 | CASSYSKGGSGYGYTF | TGTGCCAGCAGTTATTCTAAGGGAGGGTCGGGGTATGGCTACACCTTC
few | . | TRBJ2-7 | TRBV7-6 | CASSLGWGPRSLEQYF | TGTGCCAGCAGCCTAGGGTGGGGGCCCCGGAGTTTGGAGCAGTACTTC
few | TRBD2 | TRBJ2-1 | TRBV5-1 | CASSEIAGGQYNEQFF | TGCGCCAGCAGTGAGATAGCGGGGGGACAATACAATGAGCAGTTCTTC
. | . | TRBJ2-2 | TRBV7-6 | CATRPFRQPGAGELFF | TGTGCCACCCGCCCGTTCCGACAGCCCGGCGCCGGGGAGCTGTTTTTT
few | . | TRBJ1-5 | TRBV12-3/TRBV12-4 | CASARPGAAQPQHF | TGTGCCAGCGCGCGACCAGGGGCGGCCCAGCCCCAGCATTTT
few | . | TRBJ2-1 | TRBV6-1 | CATLLSRGYYNEQFF | TGTGCCACTTTACTCTCACGGGGATACTACAATGAGCAGTTCTTC
. | . | TRBJ2-2 | TRBV12-3/TRBV12-4 | CASSFAVRGNTGELFF | TGTGCCAGCAGTTTTGCAGTCAGGGGGAACACCGGGGAGCTGTTTTTT
. | TRBD1 | TRBJ1-1 | TRBV5-4 | CASSPGQGIFMNTEAFF | TGTGCCAGCAGCCCTGGACAGGGTATCTTCATGAACACTGAAGCTTTCTTT
. | . | TRBJ1-5 | TRBV4-3 | CASSQGRRDNQPQHF | TGCGCCAGCAGCCAAGGGCGCAGGGACAATCAGCCCCAGCATTTT
. | . | TRBJ1-6 | TRBV27 | CASSLPLYNSPLHF | TGTGCCAGCAGTTTACCCCTATACAATTCACCCCTCCACTTT
. | TRBD1 | TRBJ1-2 | TRBV7-9 | CASSLASFKGAHGYTF | TGTGCCAGCAGCTTAGCCTCATTTAAGGGGGCACATGGCTACACCTTC
few | TRBD1 | TRBJ2-5 | TRBV11-2 | CASSLEFSGTGRETQYF | TGTGCCAGCAGCTTAGAGTTCTCCGGGACAGGGAGAGAGACCCAGTACTTC
. | . | TRBJ2-7 | TRBV7-6 | CASSLAAGYEQYF | TGTGCCAGCAGCTTAGCAGCCGGATACGAGCAGTACTTC
. | . | TRBJ2-1 | TRBV10-3 | CAISESPNEQFF | TGTGCCATCAGTGAGTCTCCCAATGAGCAGTTCTTC
. | . | TRBJ1-1 | TRBV7-6 | CASSLYGEQGSEAFF | TGTGCCAGCAGCTTATATGGAGAACAGGGTTCTGAAGCTTTCTTT
few | . | TRBJ1-5 | TRBV2 | CASSVASGNQPQHF | TGTGCCAGCAGTGTCGCAAGCGGCAATCAGCCCCAGCATTTT
. | . | TRBJ2-7 | TRBV7-4 | CASSLKGGTYEQYF | TGTGCCAGCAGCTTAAAGGGGGGCACCTACGAGCAGTACTTC
. | . | TRBJ1-1 | TRBV6-6 | CASSYPAHDTTEAFF | TGTGCCAGCAGTTACCCGGCACACGATACCACTGAAGCTTTCTTT
. | . | TRBJ1-1 | TRBV7-8 | CASSPSVPEAFF | TGTGCCAGCAGCCCCTCGGTCCCCGAAGCTTTCTTT
few | . | TRBJ2-3 | TRBV7-2 | CASSLGRGAGVRGDTQYF | TGTGCCAGCAGCTTAGGCAGGGGCGCAGGAGTTCGGGGAGATACGCAGTATTTT
many | . | TRBJ1-2 | TRBV7-2 | CASSFGRDYGYTF | TGTGCCAGCAGCTTTGGCAGGGATTATGGCTACACCTTC
. | . | TRBJ2-5 | TRBV6-6 | CASSYSIGGGVETQYF | TGTGCCAGCAGTTACTCGATTGGCGGGGGCGTAGAGACCCAGTACTTC
few | TRBD2 | TRBJ2-3 | TRBV6-5 | CASSYPPVGGGAVDTQYF | TGTGCCAGCAGTTACCCCCCGGTGGGCGGGGGGGCGGTAGATACGCAGTATTTT
. | . | TRBJ1-1 | TRBV7-9 | CASSLAWAPRGISEAFF | TGTGCCAGCAGCTTAGCGTGGGCGCCCCGAGGGATTTCTGAAGCTTTCTTT
many | TRBD1 | TRBJ2-4 | TRBV7-8 | CASSLGQGRALGENIQYF | TGTGCCAGCAGCCTTGGACAGGGAAGAGCCTTGGGCGAAAACATTCAGTACTTC
many | TRBD2 | TRBJ2-5 | TRBV7-7 | CASSLYAGGLQETQYF | TGTGCTAGCAGCTTATACGCGGGGGGACTCCAAGAGACCCAGTACTTC
few | TRBD2 | TRBJ2-1 | TRBV7-6 | CASSLGLAGHNEQFF | TGTGCCAGCAGCCTGGGACTAGCGGGGCACAATGAGCAGTTCTTC
. | . | TRBJ1-2 | TRBV9 | CASSVSVRDDDGYTF | TGTGCCAGCAGCGTAAGCGTCAGGGATGACGATGGCTACACCTTC
many | . | TRBJ2-5 | TRBV6-1 | CASSHHKQETQYF | TGTGCCAGCAGTCATCATAAACAAGAGACCCAGTACTTC
. | TRBD1 | TRBJ2-3 | TRBV7-2 | CASSYPGQGEDTQYF | TGTGCCAGCAGCTACCCGGGACAGGGTGAAGATACGCAGTATTTT
. | . | TRBJ1-5 | TRBV5-8 | CASSPLFKDSNQPQHF | TGTGCCAGCAGCCCACTATTCAAAGATAGCAATCAGCCCCAGCATTTT
few | . | TRBJ1-6 | TRBV5-6 | CASSELNYNSPLHF | TGTGCCAGCAGCGAGTTGAATTATAATTCACCCCTCCACTTT
many | TRBD2 | TRBJ2-3 | TRBV7-6 | CASSLLAVSTDTQYF | TGTGCCAGCAGTTTGCTAGCGGTTAGCACAGATACGCAGTATTTT
many | . | TRBJ1-2 | TRBV7-2 | CASSLVGLGGYTF | TGTGCCAGCAGCTTAGTTGGCCTCGGGGGCTACACCTTC
. | TRBD2 | TRBJ2-5 | TRBV6-5 | CASSYRGWGRGGAKTQYF | TGTGCCAGCAGTTACAGGGGGTGGGGGCGGGGGGGCGCAAAGACCCAGTACTTC
few | . | TRBJ1-4 | TRBV19 | CASTDLFNEKLFF | TGTGCCAGTACCGACTTATTCAACGAAAAACTGTTTTTT
. | TRBD1 | TRBJ2-1 | TRBV5-5 | CASTRTGNNEQFF | TGTGCCAGCACCCGGACAGGGAACAATGAGCAGTTCTTC
few | TRBD1 | TRBJ1-2 | TRBV5-1 | CASSLGQGIYYGYTF | TGCGCCAGCAGCTTAGGACAGGGGATTTACTATGGCTACACCTTC
. | . | TRBJ1-1 | TRBV27 | CASSHLGTVEAFF | TGTGCCAGCAGTCATCTCGGGACGGTCGAAGCTTTCTTT
few | . | TRBJ2-6 | TRBV7-6 | CAHRAGANVLTF | TGTGCTCACAGGGCTGGGGCCAACGTCCTGACTTTC
. | TRBD1 | TRBJ1-1 | TRBV19 | CASSPGAGGNTEAFF | TGTGCCAGTAGTCCTGGGGCAGGGGGGAACACTGAAGCTTTCTTT
. | . | TRBJ1-2 | TRBV7-6 | CTSSLGAGVKSGYTF | TGTACCAGCAGCTTGGGAGCGGGAGTTAAGAGCGGCTACACCTTC
. | . | TRBJ2-7 | TRBV11-3 | CASSFSSLGEQYF | TGTGCCAGCAGCTTCTCATCCCTGGGCGAGCAGTACTTC
. | . | TRBJ2-1 | TRBV24-1 | CATSVSSYNEQFF | TGTGCCACCAGTGTTAGCTCCTACAATGAGCAGTTCTTC
. | . | TRBJ1-1 | TRBV2 | CASQGTTEAFF | TGTGCCAGCCAAGGGACAACTGAAGCTTTCTTT
few | . | TRBJ2-7 | TRBV7-9 | CASSSLKPTSYEQYF | TGTGCCAGCAGCTCCTTGAAACCGACTAGCTACGAGCAGTACTTC
few | . | TRBJ1-2 | TRBV4-3 | CASSQDLEGRGAMGYTF | TGCGCCAGCAGCCAAGATCTCGAGGGAAGGGGGGCTATGGGCTACACCTTC
. | . | TRBJ2-2 | TRBV2 | CATYLSGELFF | TGTGCCACGTACCTAAGCGGGGAGCTGTTTTTT
. | . | TRBJ1-2 | TRBV27 | CASSLSPGNYGYTF | TGTGCCAGCAGTTTATCCCCAGGGAACTATGGCTACACCTTC
. | . | TRBJ2-5 | TRBV7-2 | CASSSLGGGVETQYF | TGTGCCAGCAGCTCCTTGGGAGGGGGGGTAGAGACCCAGTACTTC
. | . | TRBJ2-3 | TRBV7-9 | CASSATDRSTDTQYF | TGTGCCAGCAGCGCCACCGACCGTAGCACAGATACGCAGTATTTT
few | . | TRBJ1-1 | TRBV18 | CASSVAGSPGVTEAFF | TGTGCCAGCTCGGTGGCAGGCAGCCCGGGGGTCACTGAAGCTTTCTTT
. | . | TRBJ2-7 | TRBV20-1 | CSASGGLTRTYEQYF | TGCAGTGCTAGCGGGGGGCTTACCAGGACCTACGAGCAGTACTTC